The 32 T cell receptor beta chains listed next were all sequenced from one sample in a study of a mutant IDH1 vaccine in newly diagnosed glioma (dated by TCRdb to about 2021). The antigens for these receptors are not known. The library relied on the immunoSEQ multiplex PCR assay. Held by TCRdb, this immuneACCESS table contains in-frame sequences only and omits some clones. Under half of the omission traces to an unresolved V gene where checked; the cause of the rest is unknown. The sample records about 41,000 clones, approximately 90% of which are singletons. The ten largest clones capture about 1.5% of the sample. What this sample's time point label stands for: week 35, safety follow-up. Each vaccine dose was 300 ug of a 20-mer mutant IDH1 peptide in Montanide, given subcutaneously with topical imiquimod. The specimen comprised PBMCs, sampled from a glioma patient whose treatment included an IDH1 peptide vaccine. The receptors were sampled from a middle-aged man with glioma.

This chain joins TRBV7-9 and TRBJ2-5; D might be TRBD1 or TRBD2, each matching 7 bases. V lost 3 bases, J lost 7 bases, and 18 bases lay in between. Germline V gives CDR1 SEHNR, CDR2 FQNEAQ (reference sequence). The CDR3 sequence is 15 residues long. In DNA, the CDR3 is TGTGCCAGCAGCTTTCTGGCAGGGGGGGAAGGGACCCAGTACTTC. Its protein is CASSFLAGGEGTQYF. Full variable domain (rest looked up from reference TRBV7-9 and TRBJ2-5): DTGVSQNPRHKITKRGQNVTFRCDPISEHNRLYWYRQTLGQGPEFLTYFQNEAQLEKSRLLSDRFSAERPKGSFSTLEIQRTEQGDSAMYLCASSFLAGGEGTQYFGPGTRLLVL.

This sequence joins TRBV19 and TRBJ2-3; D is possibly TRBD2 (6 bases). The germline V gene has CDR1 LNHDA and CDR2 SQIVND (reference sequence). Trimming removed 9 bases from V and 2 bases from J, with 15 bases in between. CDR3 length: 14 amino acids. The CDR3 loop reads CASTPSGSTDTQYF. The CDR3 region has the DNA TGTGCCAGCACCCCAAGCGGGTCCACAGATACGCAGTATTTT.

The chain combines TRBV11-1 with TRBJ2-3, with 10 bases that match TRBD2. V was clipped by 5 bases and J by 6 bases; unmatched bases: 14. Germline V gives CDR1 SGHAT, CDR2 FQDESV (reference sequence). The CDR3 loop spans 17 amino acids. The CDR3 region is CASSPPGTSAWGDTQYF. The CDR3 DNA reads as TGTGCCAGCAGCCCCCCCGGGACTAGCGCCTGGGGGGATACGCAGTATTTT.

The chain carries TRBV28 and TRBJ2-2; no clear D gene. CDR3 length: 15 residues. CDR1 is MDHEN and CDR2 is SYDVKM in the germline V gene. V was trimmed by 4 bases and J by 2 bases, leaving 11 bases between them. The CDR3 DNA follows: TGTGCCAGCAGTTCCTCGGACGTAAACACCGGGGAGCTGTTTTTT. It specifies CASSSSDVNTGELFF.

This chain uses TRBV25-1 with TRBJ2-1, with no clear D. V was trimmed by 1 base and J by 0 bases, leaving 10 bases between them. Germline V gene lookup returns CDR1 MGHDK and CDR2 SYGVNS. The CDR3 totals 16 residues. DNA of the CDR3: TGTGCCAGCAGTGAATTTAGAACAGCCTCCTACAATGAGCAGTTCTTC. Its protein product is CASSEFRTASYNEQFF.

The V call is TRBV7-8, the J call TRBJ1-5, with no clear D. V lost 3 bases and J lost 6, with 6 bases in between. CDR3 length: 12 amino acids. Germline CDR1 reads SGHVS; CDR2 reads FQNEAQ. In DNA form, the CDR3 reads TGTGCCAGCAGCTTGGGGATTCAGCCCCAGCATTTT. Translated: CASSLGIQPQHF.

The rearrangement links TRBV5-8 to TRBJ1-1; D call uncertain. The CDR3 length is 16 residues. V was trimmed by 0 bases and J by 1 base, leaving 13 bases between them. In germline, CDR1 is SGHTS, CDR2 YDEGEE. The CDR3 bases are TGTGCCAGCAGCTTGGATCCTATGCCCCGGAACACTGAAGCTTTCTTT. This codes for CASSLDPMPRNTEAFF.

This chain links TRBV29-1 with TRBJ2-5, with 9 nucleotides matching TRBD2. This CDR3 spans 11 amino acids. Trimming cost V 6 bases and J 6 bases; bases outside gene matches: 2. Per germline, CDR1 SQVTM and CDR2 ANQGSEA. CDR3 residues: CSVLAGQTQYF. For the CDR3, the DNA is TGCAGCGTCCTAGCGGGGCAGACCCAGTACTTC.

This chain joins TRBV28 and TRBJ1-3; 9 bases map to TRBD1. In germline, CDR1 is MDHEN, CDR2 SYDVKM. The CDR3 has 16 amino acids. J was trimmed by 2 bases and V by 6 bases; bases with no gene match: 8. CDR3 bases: TGTGCCAGCAGAGGACAGGGGCACATTACTGGAAACACCATATATTTT. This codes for CASRGQGHITGNTIYF.

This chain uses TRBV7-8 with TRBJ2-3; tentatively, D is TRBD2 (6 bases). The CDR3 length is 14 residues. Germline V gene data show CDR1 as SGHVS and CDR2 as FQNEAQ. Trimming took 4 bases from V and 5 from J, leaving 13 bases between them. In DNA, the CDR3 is TGTGCCAGCAGCTATACTAGCCTAAAAGATACGCAGTATTTT. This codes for CASSYTSLKDTQYF.

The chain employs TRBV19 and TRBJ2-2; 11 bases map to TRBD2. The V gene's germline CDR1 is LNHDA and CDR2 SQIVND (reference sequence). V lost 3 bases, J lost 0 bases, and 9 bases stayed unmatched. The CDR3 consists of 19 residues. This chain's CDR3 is CASSMRLAGRSSNTGELFF. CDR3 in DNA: TGTGCCAGTAGTATGAGACTAGCGGGGCGCTCTTCGAACACCGGGGAGCTGTTTTTT.

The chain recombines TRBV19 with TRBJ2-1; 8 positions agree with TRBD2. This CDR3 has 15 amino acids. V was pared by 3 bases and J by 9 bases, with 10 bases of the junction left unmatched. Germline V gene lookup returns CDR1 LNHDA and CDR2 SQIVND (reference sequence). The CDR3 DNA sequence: TGTGCCAGTAGTATTACTACCTCGGGAGGGGTTGAGCAGTTCTTC. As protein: CASSITTSGGVEQFF.

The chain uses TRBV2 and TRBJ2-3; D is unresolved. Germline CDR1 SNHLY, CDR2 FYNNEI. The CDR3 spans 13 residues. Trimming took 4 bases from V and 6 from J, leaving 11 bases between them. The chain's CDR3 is CASSARRRDTQYF. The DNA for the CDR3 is TGTGCCAGCAGTGCGCGCAGGCGGGATACGCAGTATTTT.

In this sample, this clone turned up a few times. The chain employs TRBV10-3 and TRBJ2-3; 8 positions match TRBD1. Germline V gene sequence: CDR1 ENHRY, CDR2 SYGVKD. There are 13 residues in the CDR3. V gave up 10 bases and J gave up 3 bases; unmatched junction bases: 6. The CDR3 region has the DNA TGTGCCACCACGCGACAGGGGACAGATACGCAGTATTTT. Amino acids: CATTRQGTDTQYF.

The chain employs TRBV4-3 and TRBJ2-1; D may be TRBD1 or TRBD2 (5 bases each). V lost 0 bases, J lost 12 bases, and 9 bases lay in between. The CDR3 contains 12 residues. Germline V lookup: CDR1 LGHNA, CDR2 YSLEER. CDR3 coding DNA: TGCGCCAGCAGCCAAGAGGGGGTAATGCAGTTCTTC. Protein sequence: CASSQEGVMQFF.

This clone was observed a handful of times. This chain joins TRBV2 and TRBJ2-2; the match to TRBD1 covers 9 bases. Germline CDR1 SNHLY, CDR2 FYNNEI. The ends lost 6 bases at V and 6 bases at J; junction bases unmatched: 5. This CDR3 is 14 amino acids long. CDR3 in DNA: TGTGCCAGCAGGGCACAGGGGGCGGCCGGGGAGCTGTTTTTT. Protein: CASRAQGAAGELFF.

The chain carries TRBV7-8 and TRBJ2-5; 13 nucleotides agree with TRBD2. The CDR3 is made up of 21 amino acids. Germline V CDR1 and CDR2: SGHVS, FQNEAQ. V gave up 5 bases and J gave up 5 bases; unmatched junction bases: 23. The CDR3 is CASSIRGGETSGRIFMETQYF. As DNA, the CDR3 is TGTGCCAGCAGCATCAGAGGGGGGGAGACTAGCGGGAGGATATTTATGGAGACCCAGTACTTC.

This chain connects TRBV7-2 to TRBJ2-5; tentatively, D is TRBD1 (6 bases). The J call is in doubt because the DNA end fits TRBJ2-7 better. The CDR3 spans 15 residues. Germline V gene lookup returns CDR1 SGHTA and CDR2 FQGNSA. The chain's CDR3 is CASSFTGKRSYEQYF. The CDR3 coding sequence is TGTGCCAGCAGCTTTACAGGGAAAAGGTCCTACGAGCAGTACTTC.

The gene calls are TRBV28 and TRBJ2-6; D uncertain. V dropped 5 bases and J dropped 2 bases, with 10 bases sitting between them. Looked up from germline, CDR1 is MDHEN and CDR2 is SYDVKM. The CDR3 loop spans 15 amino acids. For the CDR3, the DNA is TGTGCCAGCAGTCCCACCGTGGCTGGGGCCAACGTCCTGACTTTC. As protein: CASSPTVAGANVLTF.

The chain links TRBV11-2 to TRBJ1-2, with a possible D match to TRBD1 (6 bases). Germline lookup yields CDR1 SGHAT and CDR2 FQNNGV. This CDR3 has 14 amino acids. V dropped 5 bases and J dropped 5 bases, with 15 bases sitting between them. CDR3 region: CASSAPGHGYGYTF. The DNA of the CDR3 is TGTGCCAGCAGCGCCCCGGGACATGGATATGGCTACACCTTC. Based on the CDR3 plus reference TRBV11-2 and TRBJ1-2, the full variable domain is EAGVAQSPRYKIIEKRQSVAFWCNPISGHATLYWYQQILGQGPKLLIQFQNNGVVDDSQLPKDRFSAERLKGVDSTLKIQPAKLEDSAVYLCASSAPGHGYGYTFGSGTRLTVV.

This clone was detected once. For the CDR3, the DNA is TGTGCCTGGAGTGGGCAGCCAGGAGAGACCCAGTACTTC. Its translation: CAWSGQPGETQYF. The chain uses TRBV30 and TRBJ2-5, with unresolved D. V was clipped by 1 base and J by 4 bases, with 10 bases between them. CDR1 is GTSNPN, CDR2 SVGIG, per germline (reference sequence). CDR3 length: 13 residues.

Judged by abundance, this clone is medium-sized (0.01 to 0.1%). CDR3 sequence (DNA): TGCGCCATCGCCGGGACTGCCTACTCCTACGAGCAGTACGTC. Its translation is CAIAGTAYSYEQYV. This chain links TRBV10-1 with TRBJ2-7, with D perhaps TRBD2 (6 bases). Trimming removed 10 bases at V and 0 bases at J, with 16 bases between. Per the germline V gene, CDR1 is WNHNN and CDR2 is SYGVQD (reference sequence). There are 14 residues in the CDR3.

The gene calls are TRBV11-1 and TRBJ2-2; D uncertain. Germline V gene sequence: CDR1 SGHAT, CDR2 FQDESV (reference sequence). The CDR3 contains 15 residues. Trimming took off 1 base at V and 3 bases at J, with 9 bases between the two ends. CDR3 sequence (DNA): TGTGCCAGCAGCTTAGTGTGGGGTGACACCGGGGAGCTGTTTTTT. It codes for CASSLVWGDTGELFF.

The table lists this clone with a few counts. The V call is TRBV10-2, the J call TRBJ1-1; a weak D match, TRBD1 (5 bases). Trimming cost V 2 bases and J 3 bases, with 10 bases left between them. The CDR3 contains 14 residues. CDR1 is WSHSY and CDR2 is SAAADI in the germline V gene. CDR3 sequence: CASSERGAYTEAFF. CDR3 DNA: TGCGCCAGCAGTGAGAGAGGGGCCTACACTGAAGCTTTCTTT.

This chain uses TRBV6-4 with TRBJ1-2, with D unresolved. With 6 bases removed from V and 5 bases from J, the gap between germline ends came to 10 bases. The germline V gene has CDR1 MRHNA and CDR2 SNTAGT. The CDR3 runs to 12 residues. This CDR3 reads CASRNLGYGYTF. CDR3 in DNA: TGTGCCAGCAGGAACCTGGGGTATGGCTACACCTTC.

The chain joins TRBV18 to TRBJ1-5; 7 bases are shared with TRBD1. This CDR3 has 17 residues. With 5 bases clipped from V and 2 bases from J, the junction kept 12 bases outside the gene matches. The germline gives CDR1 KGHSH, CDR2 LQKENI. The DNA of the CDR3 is TGTGCCAGCTCATCGGGTGGACAGGCGGGGGGCAATCAGCCCCAGCATTTT. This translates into CASSSGGQAGGNQPQHF.

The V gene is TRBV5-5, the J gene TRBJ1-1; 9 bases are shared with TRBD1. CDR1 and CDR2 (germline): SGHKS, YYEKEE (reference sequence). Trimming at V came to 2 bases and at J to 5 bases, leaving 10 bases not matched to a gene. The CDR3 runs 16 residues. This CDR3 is CASSFLGTGSGTEAFF. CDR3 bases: TGTGCCAGCAGCTTCCTCGGGACAGGGTCAGGTACTGAAGCTTTCTTT. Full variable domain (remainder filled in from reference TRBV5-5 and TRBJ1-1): DAGVTQSPTHLIKTRGQQVTLRCSPISGHKSVSWYQQVLGQGPQFIFQYYEKEERGRGNFPDRFSARQFPNYSSELNVNALLLGDSALYLCASSFLGTGSGTEAFFGQGTRLTVV.

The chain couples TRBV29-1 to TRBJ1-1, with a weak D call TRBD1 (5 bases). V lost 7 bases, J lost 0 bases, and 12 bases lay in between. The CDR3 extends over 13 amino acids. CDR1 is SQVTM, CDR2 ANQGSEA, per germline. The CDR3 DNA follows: TGCAGCGCAAGGGCAGGGATGAACACTGAAGCTTTCTTT. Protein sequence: CSARAGMNTEAFF. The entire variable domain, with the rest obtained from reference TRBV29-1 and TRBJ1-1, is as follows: SAVISQKPSRDICQRGTSLTIQCQVDSQVTMMFWYRQQPGQSLTLIATANQGSEATYESGFVIDKFPISRPNLTFSTLTVSNMSPEDSSIYLCSARAGMNTEAFFGQGTRLTVV.

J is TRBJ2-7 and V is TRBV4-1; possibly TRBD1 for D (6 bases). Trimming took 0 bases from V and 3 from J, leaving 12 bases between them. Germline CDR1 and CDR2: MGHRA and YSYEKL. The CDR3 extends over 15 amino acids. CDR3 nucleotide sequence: TGCGCCAGCAGCCAAGATCCAAGCAGGGGCTACGAGCAGTACTTC. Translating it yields CASSQDPSRGYEQYF.

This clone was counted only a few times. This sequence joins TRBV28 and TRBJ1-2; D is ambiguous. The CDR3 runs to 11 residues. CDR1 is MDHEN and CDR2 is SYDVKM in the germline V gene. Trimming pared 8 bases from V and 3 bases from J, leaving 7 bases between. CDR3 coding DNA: TGTGCCAGCTCTTCCTACTATGGCTACACCTTC. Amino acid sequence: CASSSYYGYTF.

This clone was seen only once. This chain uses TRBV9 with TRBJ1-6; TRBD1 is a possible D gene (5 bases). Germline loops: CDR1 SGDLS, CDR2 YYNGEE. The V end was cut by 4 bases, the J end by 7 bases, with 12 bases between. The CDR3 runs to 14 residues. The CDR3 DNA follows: TGTGCCAGCAGCCCCCGACAGTCGAATTCACCCCTCCACTTT. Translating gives CASSPRQSNSPLHF.

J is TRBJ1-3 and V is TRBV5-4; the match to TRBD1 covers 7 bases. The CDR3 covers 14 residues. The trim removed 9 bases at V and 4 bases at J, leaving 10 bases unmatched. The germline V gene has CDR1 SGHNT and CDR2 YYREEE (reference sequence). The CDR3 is CATQKTGSGNTIYF. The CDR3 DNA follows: TGTGCCACCCAGAAGACAGGGTCCGGAAACACCATATATTTT.